The subject of this entry is one T cell receptor (beta chain). Trimming pared 1 base from V and 9 bases from J, leaving 16 bases between. The CDR3 has 15 amino acids. The germline CDR1 and CDR2 sequences are SEHNR and FQNEAQ (reference sequence). Original handling: Amplification from reference gene primers served as the basis for estimated nucleated cell counts. Sequencing was performed with immunoSEQ multiplex PCR; in TCRdb, only in-frame clones are kept and a portion is missing. Clone size and V and J calls were adopted from that table, with D and trimming inferred from the DNA. The table has some 48,000 clones, more than 75% seen once; the top ten hold 19%. The data derive from a study of blood T cell repertoires in COVID-19. Study-wide background: Researchers got acute and convalescent COVID-19 samples from the United States, Italy and Spain. Sources were T cells, B-cell-depleted T cells, or PBMCs; the material itself was cDNA or gDNA.

The TCR originated in a man between 65 and 80 years old with active COVID-19. Material for sequencing was peripheral blood. This chain links TRBV7-9 with TRBJ1-3; the D gene is possibly TRBD1 (5 bases). The CDR3 DNA is TGTGCCAGCAGCTTAGTGGCCCTGGGGGGTACCACCATATATTTT. This translates into CASSLVALGGTTIYF.